Sequencing of this T cell receptor beta chain was carried out in a study of blood T cells in healthy people across ages. Study outcomes and limitations: As age increased, TCR beta diversity per million T cells fell in a roughly linear fashion. There were more naive CD4+ cells and higher diversity in long-lived donors than in aged donors.

Germline CDR1 DFQATT, CDR2 SNEGSKA (reference sequence). The CDR3 loop spans 11 amino acids. Through a sample-barcoded 5' primer and a J-beta primer mix, a second PCR was run for about 7 to 12 cycles. MiXCR, applied by TCRdb to the 5' RACE reads, yields one record per CDR3 protein. The sample consists of about 400,000 distinct CDR3 sequences, 50% to 60% of them appearing once. It was 9.5 to 10 milliliters of peripheral blood that were drawn from each donor. A remark on this clonotype: The antigen is not known.

This clonotype was obtained from a man aged 60-69 years in good health. The J gene is TRBJ2-5, the V gene TRBV20-1; possible D gene TRBD1, 6 bases. The sample was blood. As DNA, the CDR3 is TGCAATGTCCCGAGGGGGGAGACCCAGTACTTC. It is translated as CNVPRGETQYF.